This T cell receptor beta chain was identified in a study of cytomegalovirus exposure and HLA in healthy donors. Notes on the study in general: Some V segments could not be told apart, so they were left out, TRBV6-2 and TRBV6-3 among them. Productive status was seen about 90% or about 30% of the time for most TCR beta V segments in an earlier analysis.

Germline assignment: CDR1 SEHNR and CDR2 FQNEAQ (reference sequence). The CDR3 contains 15 residues. With 2 bases clipped from V and 3 bases from J, the junction kept 1 base outside the gene matches. The count of this clone is one. As yet, its antigen is unknown. PCR was performed using 60 Vbeta and 13 Jbeta primers. Clones were sequenced by immunoSEQ multiplex PCR, and TCRdb holds only the in-frame ones, with some missing. The sample lists 110,000 or so clones, 70% to 85% occurring once. The clonotype comes from a woman aged 18-29 years in good health and CMV-seronegative. The chain employs TRBV7-9 and TRBJ2-6; 7 nucleotides align to TRBD2. Material for sequencing was PBMCs. CDR3 sequence reads: CASSLRGVGANVLTF. CDR3 coding DNA: TGTGCCAGCAGCTTACGGGGGGTTGGGGCCAACGTCCTGACTTTC.